The clone carrying this T cell receptor beta chain has at least ten counts. The antigen is unknown. The data were obtained in a study of T cell responses to AZD1222 COVID-19 vaccine. Study-level points and caveats: Donors were mostly white British, more females; clonal diversity possibly underestimated. Seropositive at baseline were only five or six AZD1222 recipients.

The CDR3 contains 13 residues. Sequenced by immunoSEQ multiplex PCR; TCRdb stores in-frame clones only, minus some. The sample shows about 76,000 clones, about 80% of them seen only once. This chain links TRBV21-1 with TRBJ1-2. TRBV21-1 has pseudogene status. The specimen comprised peripheral blood, sampled 28 days after the second dose of the MenACWY control vaccine. The sequence came from an adult who received the MenACWY meningococcal vaccine as a control. CDR3 sequence (DNA): TGTGCCAGCCCTGTGTCGGGGACCTATGGCTACACCTTC. It is translated as CASPVSGTYGYTF.